The clone carrying this T cell receptor beta chain was picked up a small number of times. Its antigen is unknown. CDR3 size: 17 residues. Trimming took 5 bases from V and 2 from J; bases not matched to a gene: 9. The V gene's germline CDR1 is MNHNS and CDR2 SASEGT. To make TCR beta libraries, researchers used iRepertoire HTBI primers and Arm-PCR of CDR3 regions. Via MiXCR, TCRdb re-called the multiplex PCR reads, giving one row per CDR3 protein. This table has hundreds of thousands of distinct CDR3 sequences, around 32% appearing once. Time point: persistent/refractory GD, antithyroid drugs over 5 years with positive TRAb. RNA extracted from PBMCs served as the sequencing template. American Thyroid Association guidelines defined how Graves' disease was diagnosed. The data belong to a study of regulatory T cells in long-lasting Graves disease. Regarding the study as a whole: Persistent disease exhibited a predilection for TRBV28, TRBJ1-2 and TRBJ2-5. The small sample size may have reduced accuracy.

The chain carries TRBV6-1 and TRBJ2-7; 13 bases match TRBD2. The clonotype originates from a female donor with Graves disease. This material consisted of peripheral blood mononuclear cells (PBMCs), taken when the disease was refractory, from a patient treated with antithyroid drugs. As DNA, the CDR3 is TGTGCCAGCAGTCGATCAGCCGGGACTAGCGGGACCTACGAGCAGTACTTC. This encodes CASSRSAGTSGTYEQYF.